The 23 T cell receptor beta chains below were found in one sample sequenced in a study of blood T cell repertoires in COVID-19. Repertoires were generated with immunoSEQ multiplex PCR, while TCRdb's copy carries only in-frame clones and drops some. The sample has some 66,000 clones, about nine tenths seen once. The sequenced material came from peripheral blood. Receptors were obtained from a human donor in a cohort sampled during active COVID-19.

The rearrangement joins TRBV5-6 to TRBJ1-4; 10 nucleotides agree with TRBD1. CDR1 is SGHDT, CDR2 YYEEEE, per germline. V lost 5 bases and J lost 8; bases outside the gene matches: 21. The CDR3 contains 19 residues. Written as DNA, the CDR3 is TGTGCCAGCAGTTTCCTGACAGGGGGCGCGGAGTGGGACGTCGAAAAACTGTTTTTT. It codes for CASSFLTGGAEWDVEKLFF.

The chain is built from TRBV15 and TRBJ2-5; weak D call: TRBD2 (6 bases). The V gene lost 8 bases and the J gene lost 5 bases, with 15 bases spanning the gap. CDR1 is LNHNV and CDR2 is YYDKDF in the germline V gene (reference sequence). The CDR3 extends over 13 amino acids. The CDR3 DNA reads as TGTGCCACCCGCGGGGCTCGGGGGGAGACCCAGTACTTC. Protein product: CATRGARGETQYF.

This clone was found a few times. This chain connects TRBV5-1 to TRBJ1-5; D possibly corresponds to TRBD1 (6 bases). CDR1 SGHRS and CDR2 YFSETQ come from the germline V gene. The CDR3 is made up of 13 amino acids. The V gene lost 5 bases and the J gene lost 3 bases, with 9 bases spanning the gap. CDR3 amino acids: CASRDSNNQPQHF. CDR3 DNA: TGCGCCAGCAGGGACAGTAACAATCAGCCCCAGCATTTT.

The chain couples TRBV4-3 to TRBJ1-1; TRBD1 agrees at 10 bases. The CDR3 spans 15 residues. The V gene's germline CDR1 is LGHNA and CDR2 YSLEER. V gave up 4 bases and J gave up 7 bases; unmatched junction bases: 9. The CDR3 protein is CASSLLRQGAIEAFF. The CDR3 DNA reads as TGCGCCAGCAGCCTATTAAGACAGGGGGCAATTGAAGCTTTCTTT.

The chain is built from TRBV4-3 and TRBJ1-1; maybe TRBD1 (5 bases). CDR3 size: 15 residues. Germline V gene sequence: CDR1 LGHNA, CDR2 YSLEER. V was clipped by 0 bases and J by 8 bases, with 16 bases between them. CDR3 amino acids: CASSQDLGRGREAFF. The DNA of the CDR3 is TGCGCCAGCAGCCAAGATCTAGGGCGGGGCAGAGAAGCTTTCTTT.

This clone was seen only once. The chain recombines TRBV6-4 with TRBJ2-3; TRBD2 aligns across 10 bases. The CDR3 is made up of 15 amino acids. V shed 5 bases, J shed 6 bases, and the junction held 8 bases outside the gene matches. Looked up from germline, CDR1 is MRHNA and CDR2 is SNTAGT. The CDR3 coding sequence is TGTGCCAGCAGTTCCAGCGGGGGGGCCGGGGATACGCAGTATTTT. As protein: CASSSSGGAGDTQYF.

This clone was seen a single time. This chain joins TRBV7-8 and TRBJ2-7, with D unresolved. The CDR3 consists of 15 residues. V lost 2 bases to trimming and J lost 3 bases, with 14 bases between them. Per the germline V gene, CDR1 is SGHVS and CDR2 is FQNEAQ. CDR3 coding DNA: TGTGCCAGCAGCTTATCCGGTGGGCATATCTACGAGCAGTACTTC. Its protein product is CASSLSGGHIYEQYF.

This clone was observed once. The chain combines TRBV18 with TRBJ2-3; 11 bases align to TRBD2. V lost 0 bases to trimming and J lost 1 base; unmatched junction nucleotides: 6. There are 18 residues in the CDR3. The germline gives CDR1 KGHSH, CDR2 LQKENI. The CDR3 DNA reads TGTGCCAGCTCACCACCTCCGAAGACTAGCGGGGGCACAGATACGCAGTATTTT. The encoded protein is CASSPPPKTSGGTDTQYF.

The CDR3 nucleotides read TGCGCCAGCAGCCAATCCGGGACAGGGAACTATGGCTACACCTTC. Protein sequence: CASSQSGTGNYGYTF. The V call is TRBV4-3, the J call TRBJ1-2; TRBD1 aligns across 9 bases. With 2 bases clipped from V and 2 bases from J, the junction kept 3 bases outside the gene matches. Germline V gene lookup returns CDR1 LGHNA and CDR2 YSLEER. This CDR3 spans 15 amino acids.

The chain recombines TRBV27 with TRBJ2-5; D is ambiguous. Germline-derived CDR1 and CDR2 are MNHEY and SMNVEV (reference sequence). Trimming shortened V by 7 bases and J by 4 bases, and 7 bases separated the two germline ends. The CDR3 extends over 11 amino acids. The CDR3 DNA reads TGTGCCAGCACGGGTGGAGAGACCCAGTACTTC. Protein: CASTGGETQYF.

The chain links TRBV5-1 to TRBJ1-1; a possible D gene is TRBD1 (6 bases). Germline CDR1 and CDR2: SGHRS and YFSETQ. This CDR3 is built from 14 residues. V lost 2 bases and J lost 1, with 9 bases in between. CDR3 sequence (DNA): TGCGCCAGCAGCTTAGGGGGGGAGAACACTGAAGCTTTCTTT. This codes for CASSLGGENTEAFF.

This chain connects TRBV18 to TRBJ1-1; 7 bases agree with TRBD1. Germline V gene lookup returns CDR1 KGHSH and CDR2 LQKENI. The CDR3 is 15 residues long. Losses at the gene ends were 5 bases for V and 1 base for J; bases not matched to a gene: 7. The CDR3 DNA sequence: TGTGCCAGCTCAGACTCCGGGACAGAGAACACTGAAGCTTTCTTT. It is translated as CASSDSGTENTEAFF.

The chain has TRBV7-9 and TRBJ2-1; 8 bases map to TRBD1. This CDR3 is 18 amino acids long. Germline CDR1 and CDR2: SEHNR and FQNEAQ (reference sequence). The J segment lost 3 bases and the V segment lost 1 base, leaving 11 bases of the junction unmatched. The DNA of the CDR3 is TGTGCCAGCAGCTTAGGGCAGGGGGCGCTCCACGGCTACAATGAGCAGTTCTTC. It translates to CASSLGQGALHGYNEQFF.

The gene calls are TRBV5-6 and TRBJ2-2; the match to TRBD1 covers 8 bases. Germline assignment: CDR1 SGHDT and CDR2 YYEEEE. This CDR3 region has 14 residues. V lost 4 bases, J lost 7 bases, and 6 bases stayed unmatched. The DNA for the CDR3 is TGTGCCAGCAGCCCTACAGGGGGAATCGGGGAGCTGTTTTTT. Translation: CASSPTGGIGELFF.

The chain couples TRBV7-2 to TRBJ2-5, with 8 positions matching TRBD2. The CDR3 is 17 residues long. Germline CDR1 is SGHTA and CDR2 is FQGNSA. Trimming removed 1 base from V and 4 bases from J; junction bases left unmatched: 11. The CDR3 protein is CASSLVSGAGATETQYF. The CDR3 nucleotides read TGTGCCAGCAGCTTAGTTTCGGGAGCGGGAGCGACAGAGACCCAGTACTTC. The full variable domain, with the rest looked up from reference TRBV7-2 and TRBJ2-5, is GAGVSQSPSNKVTEKGKDVELRCDPISGHTALYWYRQSLGQGLEFLIYFQGNSAPDKSGLPSDRFSAERTGGSVSTLTIQRTQQEDSAVYLCASSLVSGAGATETQYFGPGTRLLVL.

J is TRBJ2-2 and V is TRBV19; 13 bases match TRBD2. Germline V lookup: CDR1 LNHDA, CDR2 SQIVND (reference sequence). This CDR3 is 15 amino acids long. Germline trimming cut 3 bases from V and 11 bases from J; bases unmatched to any gene: 6. This CDR3 reads CASSIVTSGRAELFF. CDR3 sequence (DNA): TGTGCCAGTAGTATCGTAACTAGCGGGAGGGCAGAGCTGTTTTTT. The complete variable domain, with remaining parts taken from reference TRBV19 and TRBJ2-2, reads DGGITQSPKYLFRKEGQNVTLSCEQNLNHDAMYWYRQDPGQGLRLIYYSQIVNDFQKGDIAEGYSVSREKKESFPLTVTSAQKNPTAFYLCASSIVTSGRAELFFGEGSRLTVL.

In regard to this clone: Germline is not matched at one junction end, which may reflect a read error. The chain employs TRBV10-3 and TRBJ1-4; D not resolved. Germline assignment: CDR1 ENHRY and CDR2 SYGVKD. The CDR3 is 15 residues long. The CDR3 coding sequence is TGTGCCATCAGTGAGTCGACCCGGGAACTTAGTTATTTTATCTGG. This encodes CAISESTRELSYFIW.

The V and J genes are TRBV10-2 and TRBJ2-3, with TRBD1 identical over 9 bases. This CDR3 region has 13 residues. J lost 3 bases, V lost 8 bases, and 3 bases had no gene match. Germline V CDR1 and CDR2: WSHSY, SAAADI. Here the CDR3 DNA reads TGCGCCAGCCGGGACAGGGCAACAGATACGCAGTATTTT. This codes for CASRDRATDTQYF.

The genes are TRBV28 and TRBJ2-3; D might be TRBD2 (5 bases). Trimming cost V 8 bases and J 0 bases, with 18 bases left between them. The germline V gene has CDR1 MDHEN and CDR2 SYDVKM. The CDR3 covers 16 residues. The CDR3 sequence is CASGGKGGLSTDTQYF. The CDR3, as DNA: TGTGCCAGCGGTGGAAAGGGCGGGCTTAGCACAGATACGCAGTATTTT.

The CDR3 here is CASSVGDRRMNTEAFF. CDR3 sequence (DNA): TGTGCCAGCAGCGTAGGGGACAGGCGAATGAACACTGAAGCTTTCTTT. The chain links TRBV9 to TRBJ1-1; 8 positions agree with TRBD1. CDR3 length equals 16 residues. CDR1 is SGDLS and CDR2 is YYNGEE in the germline V gene. The V and J ends lost 0 bases and 0 bases, in that order; junction bases with no gene match: 4.

The rearrangement joins TRBV21-1 to TRBJ2-5; the D call TRBD1 from the table was never checked on the DNA. TRBV21-1 corresponds to a pseudogene. The CDR3 totals 15 residues. The CDR3 is CASSKWRTGDLTQYF. CDR3 in DNA: TGTGCCAGCAGCAAATGGCGAACAGGGGACCTGACCCAGTACTTC.

This chain joins TRBV6-1 and TRBJ2-5; 7 bases match TRBD2. J was trimmed by 4 bases and V by 2 bases; bases with no gene match: 10. Per germline, CDR1 MNHNS and CDR2 SASEGT. The CDR3 covers 16 residues. The CDR3 protein is CASSESFGAGAETQYF. CDR3 nucleotides: TGTGCCAGCAGTGAATCCTTTGGGGCGGGAGCAGAGACCCAGTACTTC.

J is TRBJ2-1 and V is TRBV15; TRBD1 is a possible D gene (6 bases). This CDR3 is built from 17 residues. Per the germline V gene, CDR1 is LNHNV and CDR2 is YYDKDF (reference sequence). The V end was cut by 2 bases, the J end by 0 bases, with 14 bases between. CDR3 bases: TGTGCCACCAGCAGATCGGGACAATCGAGCTCCTACAATGAGCAGTTCTTC. Its protein is CATSRSGQSSSYNEQFF.